This paragraph reports one TCR beta chain. Its antigen is currently unknown. The data were obtained in a study of response to subunit inactivated influenza vaccine. Findings of the study overall: Each seasonal flu vaccination may recruit only limited new T cells, authors suggested.

Germline V gives CDR1 MNHEY, CDR2 SVGEGT. V gave up 6 bases and J gave up 0 bases, with 18 bases separating them. This CDR3 is 16 amino acids long. MiXCR, run by TCRdb on the RT-PCR reads, gives a single entry per CDR3 protein. The sample shows 450,000 to 700,000 distinct CDR3 sequences, 14% of them seen only once. The sample here was PBMCs from blood, taken 11 to 12 days after vaccination. This clonotype was sampled from a man aged 50-60 years who received an inactivated influenza vaccine. The V gene is TRBV6-2 or TRBV6-3, the J gene TRBJ2-7; tentatively, D is TRBD1 or TRBD2 (5 bases each). This chain's CDR3 is CASRFTGTRGSYEQYF. The CDR3 coding sequence is TGTGCCAGCAGATTCACCGGGACGAGAGGCTCCTACGAGCAGTACTTC.